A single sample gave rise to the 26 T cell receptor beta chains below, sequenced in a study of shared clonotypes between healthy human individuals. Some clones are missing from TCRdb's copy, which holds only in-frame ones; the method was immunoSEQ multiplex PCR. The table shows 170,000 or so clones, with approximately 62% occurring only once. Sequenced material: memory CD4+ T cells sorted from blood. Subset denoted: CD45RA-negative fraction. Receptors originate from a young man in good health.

CDR3 DNA sequence: TGTGCCAGCAGTCCGACAGGGTTTTATGAAAAACTGTTTTTT. It yields the protein CASSPTGFYEKLFF. This chain links TRBV6-5 with TRBJ1-4, with 7 positions matching TRBD1. The CDR3 runs to 14 residues. With 5 bases clipped from V and 6 bases from J, the junction kept 6 bases outside the gene matches. The germline V gene encodes CDR1 MNHEY and CDR2 SVGAGI.

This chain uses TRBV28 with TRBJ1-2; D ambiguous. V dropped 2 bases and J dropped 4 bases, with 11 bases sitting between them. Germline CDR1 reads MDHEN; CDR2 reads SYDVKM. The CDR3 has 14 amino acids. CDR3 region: CASSLLQYRYGYTF. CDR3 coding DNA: TGTGCCAGCAGTTTACTACAGTATCGCTATGGCTACACCTTC.

Here the CDR3 reads CASSVATLSPGGGYGYTF. The CDR3 DNA reads TGTGCCAGCAGCGTAGCTACCTTAAGTCCGGGAGGAGGGTATGGCTACACCTTC. The gene calls are TRBV9 and TRBJ1-2; D is unclear. The V and J ends lost 0 bases and 5 bases respectively, with 23 bases between them. This CDR3 is 18 amino acids long. Per the germline V gene, CDR1 is SGDLS and CDR2 is YYNGEE.

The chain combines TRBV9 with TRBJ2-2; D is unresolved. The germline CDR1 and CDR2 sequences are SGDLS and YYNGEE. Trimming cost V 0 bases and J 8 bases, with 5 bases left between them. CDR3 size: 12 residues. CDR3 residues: CASSVAGGELFF. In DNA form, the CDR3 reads TGTGCCAGCAGCGTAGCAGGTGGGGAGCTGTTTTTT. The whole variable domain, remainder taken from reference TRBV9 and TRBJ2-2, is DSGVTQTPKHLITATGQRVTLRCSPRSGDLSVYWYQQSLDQGLQFLIQYYNGEERAKGNILERFSAQQFPDLHSELNLSSLELGDSALYFCASSVAGGELFFGEGSRLTVL.

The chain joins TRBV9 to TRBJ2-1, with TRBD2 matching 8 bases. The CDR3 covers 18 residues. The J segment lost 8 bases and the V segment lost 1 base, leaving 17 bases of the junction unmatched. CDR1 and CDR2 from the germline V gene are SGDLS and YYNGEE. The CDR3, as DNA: TGTGCCAGCAGCGTACCCGGGAGGGGGACTGGAGGCTTCCATGAGCAGTTCTTC. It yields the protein CASSVPGRGTGGFHEQFF.

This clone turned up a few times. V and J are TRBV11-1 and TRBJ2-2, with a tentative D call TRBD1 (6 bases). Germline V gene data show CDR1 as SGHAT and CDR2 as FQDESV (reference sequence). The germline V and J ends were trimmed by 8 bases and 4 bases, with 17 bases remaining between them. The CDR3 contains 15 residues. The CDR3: CASQINSGVTGELFF. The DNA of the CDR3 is TGTGCCAGCCAGATTAACTCAGGGGTCACCGGGGAGCTGTTTTTT. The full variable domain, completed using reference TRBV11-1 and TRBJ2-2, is EAEVAQSPRYKITEKSQAVAFWCDPISGHATLYWYRQILGQGPELLVQFQDESVVDDSQLPKDRFSAERLKGVDSTLKIQPAELGDSAMYLCASQINSGVTGELFFGEGSRLTVL.

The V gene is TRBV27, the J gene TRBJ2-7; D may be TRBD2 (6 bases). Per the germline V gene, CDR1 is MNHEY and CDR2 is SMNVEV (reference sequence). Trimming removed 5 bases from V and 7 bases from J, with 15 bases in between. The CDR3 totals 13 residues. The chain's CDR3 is CASSPRLEREQYF. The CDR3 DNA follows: TGTGCCAGCAGTCCTAGACTAGAAAGGGAGCAGTACTTC.

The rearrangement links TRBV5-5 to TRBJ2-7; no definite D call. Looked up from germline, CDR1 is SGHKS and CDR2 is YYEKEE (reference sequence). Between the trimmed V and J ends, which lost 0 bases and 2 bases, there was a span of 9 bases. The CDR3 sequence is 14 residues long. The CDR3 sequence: CASSLVLDPYEQYF. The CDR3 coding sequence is TGTGCCAGCAGCTTGGTCCTGGACCCCTACGAGCAGTACTTC.

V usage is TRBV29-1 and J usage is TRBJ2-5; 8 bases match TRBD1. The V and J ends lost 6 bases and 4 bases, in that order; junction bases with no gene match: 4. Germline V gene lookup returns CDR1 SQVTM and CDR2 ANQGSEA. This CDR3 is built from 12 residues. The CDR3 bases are TGCAGCGTCCGGACAGGGCGAGAGACCCAGTACTTC. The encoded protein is CSVRTGRETQYF.

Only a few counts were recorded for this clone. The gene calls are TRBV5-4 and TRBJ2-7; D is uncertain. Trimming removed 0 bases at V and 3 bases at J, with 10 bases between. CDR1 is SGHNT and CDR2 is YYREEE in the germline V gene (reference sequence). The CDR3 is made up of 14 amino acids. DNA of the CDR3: TGTGCCAGCAGCTTGGAGGCGGCAGTCTACGAGCAGTACTTC. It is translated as CASSLEAAVYEQYF.

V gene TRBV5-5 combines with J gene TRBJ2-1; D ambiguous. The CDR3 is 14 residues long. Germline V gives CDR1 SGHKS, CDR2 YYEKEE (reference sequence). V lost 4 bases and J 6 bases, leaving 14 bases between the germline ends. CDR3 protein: CASSAVGISNEQFF. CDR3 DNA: TGTGCCAGCAGCGCTGTAGGAATTTCCAATGAGCAGTTCTTC. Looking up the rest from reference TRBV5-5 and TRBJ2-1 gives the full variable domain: DAGVTQSPTHLIKTRGQQVTLRCSPISGHKSVSWYQQVLGQGPQFIFQYYEKEERGRGNFPDRFSARQFPNYSSELNVNALLLGDSALYLCASSAVGISNEQFFGPGTRLTVL.

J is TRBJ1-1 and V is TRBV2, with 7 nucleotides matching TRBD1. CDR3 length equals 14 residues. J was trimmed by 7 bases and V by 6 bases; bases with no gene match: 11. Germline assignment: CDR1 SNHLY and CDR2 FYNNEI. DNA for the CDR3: TGTGCCAGCAGCAACGACAGGGTTGTTGGTGAAGCTTTCTTT. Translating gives CASSNDRVVGEAFF.

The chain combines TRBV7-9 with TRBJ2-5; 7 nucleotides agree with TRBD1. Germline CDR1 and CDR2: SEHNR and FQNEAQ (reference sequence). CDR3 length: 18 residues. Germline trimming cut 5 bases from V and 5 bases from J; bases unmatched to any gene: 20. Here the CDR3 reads CASSPRRIKDRERETQYF. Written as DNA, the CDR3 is TGTGCCAGCAGCCCCCGACGAATAAAAGACAGGGAGAGGGAGACCCAGTACTTC.

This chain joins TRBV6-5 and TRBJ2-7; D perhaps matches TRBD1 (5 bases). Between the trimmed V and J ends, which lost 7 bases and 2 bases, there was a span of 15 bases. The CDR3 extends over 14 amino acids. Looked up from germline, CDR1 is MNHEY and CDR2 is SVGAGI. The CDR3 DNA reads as TGTGCCAGCAAGCAGGGTTTAGGAACCTACGAGCAGTACTTC. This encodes CASKQGLGTYEQYF.

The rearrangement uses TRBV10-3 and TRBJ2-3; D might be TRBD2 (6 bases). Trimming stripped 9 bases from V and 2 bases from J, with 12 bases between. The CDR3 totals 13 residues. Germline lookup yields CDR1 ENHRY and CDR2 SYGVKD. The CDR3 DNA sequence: TGTGCCATAGGGAGGAGGGTCACAGATACGCAGTATTTT. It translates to CAIGRRVTDTQYF.

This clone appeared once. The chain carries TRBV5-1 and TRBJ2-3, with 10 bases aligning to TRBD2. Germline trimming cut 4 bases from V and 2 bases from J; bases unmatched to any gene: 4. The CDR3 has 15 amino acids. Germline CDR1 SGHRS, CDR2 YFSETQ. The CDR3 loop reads CASSLGTSDTDTQYF. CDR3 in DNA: TGCGCCAGCAGCCTCGGGACTAGCGACACAGATACGCAGTATTTT.

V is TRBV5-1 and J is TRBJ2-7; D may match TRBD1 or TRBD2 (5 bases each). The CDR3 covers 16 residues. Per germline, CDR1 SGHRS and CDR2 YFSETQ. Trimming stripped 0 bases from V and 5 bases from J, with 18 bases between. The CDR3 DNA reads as TGCGCCAGCAGCTTGGCTGGGGCAGGGAGTCGCGACGAGCAGTACTTC. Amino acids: CASSLAGAGSRDEQYF.

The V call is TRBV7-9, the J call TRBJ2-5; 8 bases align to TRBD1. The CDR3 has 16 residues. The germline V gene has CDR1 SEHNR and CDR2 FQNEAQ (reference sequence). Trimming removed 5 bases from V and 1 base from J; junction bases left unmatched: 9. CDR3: CASSIGAGGFQETQYF. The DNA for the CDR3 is TGTGCCAGCAGCATAGGAGCAGGGGGCTTCCAAGAGACCCAGTACTTC. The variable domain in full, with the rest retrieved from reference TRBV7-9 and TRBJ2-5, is DTGVSQNPRHKITKRGQNVTFRCDPISEHNRLYWYRQTLGQGPEFLTYFQNEAQLEKSRLLSDRFSAERPKGSFSTLEIQRTEQGDSAMYLCASSIGAGGFQETQYFGPGTRLLVL.

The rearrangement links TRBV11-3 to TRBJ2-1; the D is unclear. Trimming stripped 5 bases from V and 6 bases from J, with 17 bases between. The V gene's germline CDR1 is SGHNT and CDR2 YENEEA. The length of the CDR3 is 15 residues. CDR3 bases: TGTGCCAGCAGCCCCCTCCAGGCTGGGGTCAATGAGCAGTTCTTC. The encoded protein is CASSPLQAGVNEQFF.

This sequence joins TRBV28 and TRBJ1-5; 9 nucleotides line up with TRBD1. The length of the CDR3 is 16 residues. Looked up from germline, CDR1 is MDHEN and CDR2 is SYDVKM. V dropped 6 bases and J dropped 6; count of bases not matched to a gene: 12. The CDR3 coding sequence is TGTGCCAGCAGCCCAAATCAACAGGGGGCGCGTCAGCCCCAGCATTTT. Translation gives CASSPNQQGARQPQHF.

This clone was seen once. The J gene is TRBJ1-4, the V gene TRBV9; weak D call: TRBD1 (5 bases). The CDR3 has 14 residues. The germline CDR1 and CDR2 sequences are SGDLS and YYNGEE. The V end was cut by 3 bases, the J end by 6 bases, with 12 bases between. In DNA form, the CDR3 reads TGTGCCAGCAGCGCCGGGACTGTTGATGAAAAACTGTTTTTT. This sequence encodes CASSAGTVDEKLFF.

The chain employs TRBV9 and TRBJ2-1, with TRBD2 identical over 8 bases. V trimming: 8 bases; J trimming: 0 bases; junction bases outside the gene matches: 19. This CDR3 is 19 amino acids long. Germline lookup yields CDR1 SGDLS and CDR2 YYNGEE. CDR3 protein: CASSQGLGRIISSYNEQFF. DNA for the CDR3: TGTGCCAGTTCGCAGGGACTAGGGAGGATAATAAGCTCCTACAATGAGCAGTTCTTC.

CDR3 sequence (DNA): TGTGCCAGCAGCCCCCTCAACGAGCAGTACTTC. This translates into CASSPLNEQYF. This chain uses TRBV6-5 with TRBJ2-7; D remains ambiguous. This CDR3 has 11 amino acids. Germline values: CDR1 MNHEY, CDR2 SVGAGI. Trimming cost V 6 bases and J 5 bases, with 8 bases left between them.

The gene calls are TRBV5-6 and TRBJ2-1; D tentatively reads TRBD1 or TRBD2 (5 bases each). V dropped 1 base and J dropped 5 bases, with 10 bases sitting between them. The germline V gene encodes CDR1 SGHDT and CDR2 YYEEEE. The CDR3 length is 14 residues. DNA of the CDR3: TGTGCCAGCAGCTTGAAATTGGGGGACAATGAGCAGTTCTTC. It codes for CASSLKLGDNEQFF. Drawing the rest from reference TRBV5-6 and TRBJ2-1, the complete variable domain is DAGVTQSPTHLIKTRGQQVTLRCSPKSGHDTVSWYQQALGQGPQFIFQYYEEEERQRGNFPDRFSGHQFPNYSSELNVNALLLGDSALYLCASSLKLGDNEQFFGPGTRLTVL.

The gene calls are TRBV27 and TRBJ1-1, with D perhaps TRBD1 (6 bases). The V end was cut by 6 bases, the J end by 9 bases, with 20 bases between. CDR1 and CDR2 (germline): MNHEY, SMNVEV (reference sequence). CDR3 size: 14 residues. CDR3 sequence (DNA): TGTGCCAGCAGCGATACAGGGTTCATGTTTAAAGCTTTCTTT. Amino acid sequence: CASSDTGFMFKAFF.

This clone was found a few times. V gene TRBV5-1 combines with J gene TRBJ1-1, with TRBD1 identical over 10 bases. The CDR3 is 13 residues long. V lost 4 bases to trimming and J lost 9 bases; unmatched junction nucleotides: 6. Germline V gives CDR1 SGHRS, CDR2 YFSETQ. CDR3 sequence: CASSVGTGEQAFF. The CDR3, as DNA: TGCGCCAGCAGCGTAGGGACAGGGGAACAAGCTTTCTTT.